These 8 T cell receptor beta chains share one sample of origin, sequenced in a study of blood T cell repertoires in COVID-19. The protocol was immunoSEQ multiplex PCR, while the TCRdb copy is restricted to in-frame clones and leaves out a portion. The sample has tens of thousands of clones; 65% to 90% are singletons. Sequenced sample: peripheral blood. The receptors come from a human donor in a cohort sampled during active COVID-19.

The chain combines TRBV5-4 with TRBJ1-6; D not certain. V was clipped by 4 bases and J by 0 bases, with 11 bases between them. Germline CDR1 and CDR2: SGHNT and YYREEE (reference sequence). CDR3 size: 16 residues. The CDR3 reads CASSGKRGSYNSPLHF. The CDR3 DNA reads TGTGCCAGCAGCGGAAAACGGGGCTCCTATAATTCACCCCTCCACTTT. The full variable domain, rest sourced from reference TRBV5-4 and TRBJ1-6, is ETGVTQSPTHLIKTRGQQVTLRCSSQSGHNTVSWYQQALGQGPQFIFQYYREEENGRGNFPPRFSGLQFPNYSSELNVNALELDDSALYLCASSGKRGSYNSPLHFGNGTRLTVT.

Here the CDR3 DNA reads TGTGCCAGCAGCTTGGGACAGGGGGCGCCTGGCTACACCTTC. Translating it yields CASSLGQGAPGYTF. The rearrangement uses TRBV5-8 and TRBJ1-2; 10 nucleotides line up with TRBD1. Trimming cost V 0 bases and J 7 bases; bases outside gene matches: 3. The CDR3 sequence is 14 residues long. The germline gives CDR1 SGHTS, CDR2 YDEGEE.

This clone has just a few counts. The chain couples TRBV13 to TRBJ2-1, with 11 positions matching TRBD2. The CDR3 has 15 residues. V lost 5 bases and J lost 9; bases outside the gene matches: 9. Germline V gives CDR1 PRHDT, CDR2 FYEKMQ (reference sequence). CDR3 in amino acids: CASSLLAGGAIEQFF. CDR3 coding DNA: TGTGCCAGCAGCCTATTAGCGGGAGGGGCAATTGAGCAGTTCTTC.

The table lists this clone with a count of one. The V call is TRBV7-3, the J call TRBJ2-5; tentative D call: TRBD2 (5 bases). The germline V gene encodes CDR1 SGHTA and CDR2 FQGTGA. Trimming removed 2 bases from V and 5 bases from J, with 15 bases in between. The length of the CDR3 is 15 residues. CDR3 sequence: CASSLYGGPGETQYF. CDR3 nucleotide sequence: TGTGCCAGCAGCTTATACGGCGGACCGGGGGAGACCCAGTACTTC.

The chain recombines TRBV27 with TRBJ1-2; maybe TRBD1 (6 bases). The length of the CDR3 is 14 residues. Trimming stripped 5 bases from V and 2 bases from J, with 12 bases between. The V gene's germline CDR1 is MNHEY and CDR2 SMNVEV (reference sequence). DNA of the CDR3: TGTGCCAGCAGTAACACAGGGTTAAACTATGGCTACACCTTC. Its protein is CASSNTGLNYGYTF.

This chain joins TRBV6-5 and TRBJ2-3, with 7 bases that match TRBD1. This CDR3 has 15 residues. CDR1 MNHEY and CDR2 SVGAGI come from the germline V gene. Losses at the gene ends were 4 bases for V and 2 bases for J; bases not matched to a gene: 6. The CDR3 DNA is TGTGCCAGCAGTTTCGGACAGGTTGCCACAGATACGCAGTATTTT. Translated: CASSFGQVATDTQYF.

The V and J genes are TRBV19 and TRBJ2-5, with 8 bases identical to TRBD1. CDR3 length: 15 amino acids. V lost 6 bases and J lost 5; bases outside the gene matches: 11. In germline, CDR1 is LNHDA, CDR2 SQIVND (reference sequence). The CDR3 region is CASRRGAGGRETQYF. As DNA, the CDR3 is TGTGCCAGTAGACGAGGGGCAGGGGGCAGGGAGACCCAGTACTTC.

V usage is TRBV30 and J usage is TRBJ2-3; 7 bases are shared with TRBD2. The germline CDR1 and CDR2 sequences are GTSNPN and SVGIG (reference sequence). The CDR3 covers 14 residues. J lost 0 bases, V lost 6 bases, and 6 bases had no gene match. CDR3 sequence (DNA): TGTGCCTGTCAGGGCGGGGGTAGCACAGATACGCAGTATTTT. This gives the protein CACQGGGSTDTQYF.